Presented here are 12 T cell receptor delta chains from one specimen sequenced in a study of γδ T cells in repeated Plasmodium falciparum infection. TCRdb reran clone calling via CATT on the multiplex PCR reads. The table includes over 55,000 delta-chain clones, around 1.7% detected once. Vgamma9/Vdelta2+ and Vdelta2-negative gammadelta T cells were flow-sorted from PBMC for bulk sequencing. The sequencing input was gamma-delta T cells from blood. The receptors come from a pool of human donors (malaria-infected and uninfected, not separated).

This clone was seen more than once but under ten times. The protein recorded in TCRdb matches a much larger clone and deviates from this DNA's translation at residue 4, suggesting a read error; the protein here is obtained by translating the DNA. This sequence joins TRDV1 and TRDJ1; possible D gene TRDD3, 6 bases. No J gene was available from TCRdb, and it was assigned here by a germline match of the DNA. Germline V lookup: CDR1 TSWWSYY, CDR2 QGS. The CDR3 loop spans 20 amino acids. The CDR3 coding sequence is TGTGCTCTTAGGGAACAAGTCGGTTGGGGGTCATACTCATACACCGATAAACTCATCTTT. It encodes CALREQVGWGSYSYTDKLIF.

This clone was recorded a few times. The mismatch at residue 16 between this DNA's translation and the TCRdb protein of a much larger clone likely reflects a read error; the protein shown is translated from the DNA. The V and J genes are TRDV1 and TRDJ1, with D uncertain. CDR3 size: 23 residues. Germline V gives CDR1 TSWWSYY, CDR2 QGS. The CDR3 sequence: CALGEDPSPLYKSFSLYTDELIF. DNA for the CDR3: TGTGCTCTTGGGGAAGACCCGTCCCCTCTCTATAAGTCATTCTCCCTGTACACCGATGAACTCATCTTT.

This clone occurred a few times. A read error likely explains this, since a far larger clone differs by one base. In the same sample, other DNA sequences code for this CDR3. CDR3 in amino acids: CALGELGSSRLLQPFLWDTRQMFF. CDR3 sequence (DNA): TGTGCTCTTGGGGAACTAGGTTCCTCCAGATTACTGCAACCCTTCCTATGGGACACCCGACAGATGTTTTTC. The J gene is TRDJ3, the V gene TRDV1, with 8 nucleotides matching TRDD2. Assignment of the J gene here rests on matching the DNA to germline, because TCRdb gives none. Looked up from germline, CDR1 is TSWWSYY and CDR2 is QGS. The CDR3 is 24 amino acids. V gave up 0 bases and J gave up 4 bases; unmatched junction bases: 23.

This clone was seen a handful of times. A far larger clone is one base from this, pointing to a likely read error. Other DNA sequences of this sample code for an identical CDR3. The rearrangement links TRDV1 to TRDJ1; the D gene could be TRDD2 or TRDD3 (6 bases each). TCRdb lists no J gene, so it was determined here by aligning the DNA to germline. CDR3 size: 24 residues. CDR1 is TSWWSYY and CDR2 is QGS in the germline V gene. The V and J ends lost 1 base and 0 bases respectively, with 36 bases between them. This CDR3 reads CALGERPSYVPYLGVHLYTDKLIF. The DNA of the CDR3 is TGTGCTCTTGGGGAACGTCCCTCCTACGTTCCCTACTTGGGGGTTCATCTATACACCGATAAACTCATCTTT.

This clone was detected ten times or more. TCRdb's listed protein matches a much larger clone and diverges from this DNA's translation at residue 9, likely through a read error; the protein shown comes from the DNA. The chain uses TRDV1 and TRDJ1, with D uncertain. Trimming took 2 bases from V and 1 from J, leaving 11 bases between them. Germline CDR1 and CDR2: TSWWSYY and QGS. This CDR3 is built from 15 residues. DNA for the CDR3: TGTGCTCTTGGGGAAGGGTCCCTATGCACCGATAAACTCATCTTT. Translation gives CALGEGSLCTDKLIF.

This clone was seen only a few times. The mismatch at residue 7 between this DNA's translation and the TCRdb protein of a much larger clone likely reflects a read error; the protein shown is translated from the DNA. The rearrangement joins TRDV1 to TRDJ1; D is possibly TRDD2 (5 bases). Germline V gives CDR1 TSWWSYY, CDR2 QGS. The CDR3 is made up of 21 amino acids. The ends were cut back, 0 bases at V and 0 bases at J, with 26 bases in the middle. The CDR3 loop reads CALGELNPCRLILKYTDKLIF. The CDR3 DNA is TGTGCTCTTGGGGAACTCAACCCTTGCCGATTGATCCTAAAGTACACCGATAAACTCATCTTT.

This clone occurred many times. TCRdb's protein for this DNA is that of a much larger clone and differs from the translation at residue 5, likely a read error; the protein shown is the DNA translation. The chain links TRDV1 to TRDJ1, with 8 bases lining up with TRDD3. V was pared by 4 bases and J by 2 bases, with 9 bases of the junction left unmatched. The CDR3 covers 16 residues. CDR1 TSWWSYY and CDR2 QGS come from the germline V gene. The CDR3 is CALGGLRDTGTDKLIF. CDR3 nucleotides: TGTGCTCTTGGGGGACTGAGGGATACGGGTACCGATAAACTCATCTTT.

This clone has only a few counts. A far larger clone is one base from this, pointing to a likely read error. The same CDR3 also results from other DNA sequences found in this sample. This chain connects TRDV1 to TRDJ1; possible D gene TRDD3, 6 bases. TCRdb leaves out the J gene; it was filled in here by matching the DNA to germline. This CDR3 is 24 amino acids long. With 2 bases removed from V and 1 base from J, the gap between germline ends came to 38 bases. Per germline, CDR1 TSWWSYY and CDR2 QGS. The CDR3 DNA follows: TGTGCTCTTGGGGAAGGGGAAGGAACGGTCATTCCAGTACTGGGAATTGCCTGCACCGATAAACTCATCTTT. Protein sequence: CALGEGEGTVIPVLGIACTDKLIF.

Concerning this clone itself: This DNA's translation differs at residue 11 from TCRdb's protein, which comes from a much larger clone; a read error is likely, and the protein shown is translated from the DNA. The chain couples TRDV3 to TRDJ1; no reliable D call. The germline gives CDR1 TVYSNPD, CDR2 GDNSRS (reference sequence). The length of the CDR3 is 13 residues. This CDR3 reads CAFCIFNSDKPIF. The DNA for the CDR3 is TGTGCCTTTTGTATCTTTAACTCCGATAAACCCATCTTT.

Concerning this clone: A far larger clone is a single base away, which makes a read error likely. The identical CDR3 is also encoded by other nucleotide sequences in the sample. The CDR3 here is CACDTGGDKLIF. In DNA form, the CDR3 reads TGTGCCTGTGACACCGGGGGCGATAAACTCATTTTT. Here the V gene is TRDV2, but the J gene went uncalled; the DNA was not used to check the table's D call, TRDD3. The CDR3 covers 12 residues. Germline V gene data show CDR1 as GEAIGNYY and CDR2 as EKD.

This clone has only a few counts. The protein that TCRdb holds for this DNA derives from a much larger clone and differs from the translated DNA at residue 3, which likely indicates a read error; the protein shown here is translated from the DNA. This chain joins TRDV3 and TRDJ1; a weak D match, TRDD3 (5 bases). This CDR3 spans 12 amino acids. Germline values: CDR1 TVYSNPD, CDR2 GDNSRS (reference sequence). V dropped 4 bases and J dropped 12 bases, with 21 bases sitting between them. DNA for the CDR3: TGTGCCTCTGTAGCTGGGCCGAAGAGGGTCATCTTT. Protein: CASVAGPKRVIF. Full variable domain (missing parts from reference TRDV3 and TRDJ1): CDKVTQSSPDQTVASGSEVVLLCTYDTVYSNPDLFWYRIRPDYSFQFVFYGDNSRSEGADFTQGRFSVKHILTQKAFHLVISPVRTEDSATYYCASVAGPKRVIFGKGTRVTVEP.

Details on this clone: For this DNA, TCRdb reports the protein of a much larger clone, which diverges at residue 10, most likely from a read error; the protein presented here is translated directly from the DNA. The rearrangement uses TRDV1 and TRDJ1; TRDD3 matches at 7 bases. TCRdb lists no J gene, so it was determined here by aligning the DNA to germline. V was clipped by 1 base and J by 0 bases; unmatched bases: 20. Germline loops: CDR1 TSWWSYY, CDR2 QGS. This CDR3 is 21 amino acids long. The CDR3 sequence is CALGEQSGYRGISSDTDKLIF. Written as DNA, the CDR3 is TGTGCTCTTGGGGAACAATCCGGGTACCGGGGGATCTCCTCTGACACCGATAAACTCATCTTT.